Below are 17 T cell receptor beta chains sequenced from a single sample in a study of cytomegalovirus exposure and HLA in healthy donors. TCRdb's copy holds only in-frame clones and misses some; the assay was immunoSEQ multiplex PCR. Among about 74,000 clones, 94% were seen once, and the ten largest hold around 1.5%. The sample taken for sequencing was PBMCs. These receptors originate from a man in his late teens or twenties in good health and CMV-seropositive.

The chain employs TRBV6-5 and TRBJ2-3, with D hard to call. Trimming pared 0 bases from V and 0 bases from J, leaving 4 bases between. Germline V gives CDR1 MNHEY, CDR2 SVGAGI. The CDR3 has 14 amino acids. The CDR3 loop reads CASSYSQSTDTQYF. The CDR3, as DNA: TGTGCCAGCAGTTACTCACAGAGCACAGATACGCAGTATTTT.

J is TRBJ2-2 and V is TRBV28; D may be TRBD1 (5 bases). Per the germline V gene, CDR1 is MDHEN and CDR2 is SYDVKM. The CDR3 sequence is 16 residues long. With 4 bases removed from V and 4 bases from J, the gap between germline ends came to 16 bases. The CDR3 loop is CASSSDRSFLTGELFF. CDR3 sequence (DNA): TGTGCCAGCAGTTCCGACAGATCGTTCCTCACCGGGGAGCTGTTTTTT.

The chain carries TRBV6-5 and TRBJ2-2; D might be TRBD2 (6 bases). The length of the CDR3 is 14 residues. CDR1 is MNHEY, CDR2 SVGAGI, per germline. V lost 8 bases and J lost 0, with 10 bases in between. CDR3: CASLRGANTGELFF. The CDR3 nucleotides are TGTGCCAGCCTACGCGGGGCGAACACCGGGGAGCTGTTTTTT.

The V and J genes are TRBV5-4 and TRBJ2-7, with no clear D. CDR1 and CDR2 from the germline V gene are SGHNT and YYREEE (reference sequence). V was clipped by 4 bases and J by 2 bases, with 13 bases between them. CDR3 length: 14 residues. CDR3 protein: CASSASTSAYEQYF. In nucleotides, the CDR3 is TGTGCCAGCAGCGCCTCGACTTCGGCCTACGAGCAGTACTTC.

The V call is TRBV28, the J call TRBJ1-1; 10 bases match TRBD1. Germline V gene sequence: CDR1 MDHEN, CDR2 SYDVKM. Trimming removed 5 bases from V and 6 bases from J; junction bases left unmatched: 9. This CDR3 is built from 15 residues. Written as DNA, the CDR3 is TGTGCCAGCAGTATGGGACAGGGGTTCAGGGCTGAAGCTTTCTTT. Its protein product is CASSMGQGFRAEAFF.

V gene TRBV9 combines with J gene TRBJ2-7; tentatively, D is TRBD2 (5 bases). Germline values: CDR1 SGDLS, CDR2 YYNGEE. The V end was cut by 4 bases, the J end by 0 bases, with 11 bases between. There are 14 residues in the CDR3. The CDR3: CASSSTGSSYEQYF. The CDR3 bases are TGTGCCAGCAGCTCGACGGGGAGCTCCTACGAGCAGTACTTC.

This clone is a singleton in its sample. The genes are TRBV5-1 and TRBJ2-5, with a tentative D call TRBD1 (5 bases). Germline values: CDR1 SGHRS, CDR2 YFSETQ. The CDR3 is made up of 14 amino acids. Trimming removed 7 bases from V and 0 bases from J, with 13 bases in between. The CDR3 loop is CASATGPDQETQYF. CDR3 coding DNA: TGCGCCAGCGCCACAGGACCAGACCAAGAGACCCAGTACTTC.

The rearrangement uses TRBV5-1 and TRBJ2-6; TRBD1 aligns across 8 bases. The CDR3 is made up of 17 amino acids. Germline lookup yields CDR1 SGHRS and CDR2 YFSETQ. V shed 4 bases and J 4 bases; nucleotides not matched to a gene: 10. The CDR3 sequence is CASSVMGQAAGANVLTF. In nucleotides, the CDR3 is TGCGCCAGCAGCGTAATGGGACAGGCAGCCGGGGCCAACGTCCTGACTTTC.

The rearrangement uses TRBV19 and TRBJ2-7; 12 bases line up with TRBD2. This CDR3 has 16 residues. Germline-derived CDR1 and CDR2 are LNHDA and SQIVND (reference sequence). The V segment lost 8 bases and the J segment 1 base; nucleotides outside the gene matches: 9. Here the CDR3 DNA reads TGTGCCAGTCCCTCCCCAACTAGCGGGAGGTCCTACGAGCAGTACTTC. Residues: CASPSPTSGRSYEQYF.

The chain is built from TRBV9 and TRBJ2-4; D is perhaps TRBD2 (5 bases). V was shortened by 3 bases and J by 6 bases, with 16 bases between the two germline ends. The CDR3 covers 15 residues. Germline V gene data show CDR1 as SGDLS and CDR2 as YYNGEE. CDR3: CASSDGVQRGNIQYF. The CDR3 DNA is TGTGCCAGCAGCGACGGGGTTCAAAGAGGAAACATTCAGTACTTC. Supplemented by reference TRBV9 and TRBJ2-4, the full variable domain reads DSGVTQTPKHLITATGQRVTLRCSPRSGDLSVYWYQQSLDQGLQFLIQYYNGEERAKGNILERFSAQQFPDLHSELNLSSLELGDSALYFCASSDGVQRGNIQYFGAGTRLSVL.

CDR3 amino acids: CAISEGTGTDTQYF. Here the CDR3 DNA reads TGTGCCATCAGTGAGGGGACTGGGACAGATACGCAGTATTTT. The V gene is TRBV10-3, the J gene TRBJ2-3; a weak D match, TRBD2 (6 bases). The CDR3 extends over 14 amino acids. Trimming removed 2 bases from V and 3 bases from J, with 9 bases in between. From germline, CDR1 is ENHRY and CDR2 SYGVKD.

The gene calls are TRBV7-8 and TRBJ1-1; maybe TRBD1 (5 bases). Germline lookup yields CDR1 SGHVS and CDR2 FQNEAQ. This CDR3 comprises 14 residues. Trimming cost V 1 base and J 6 bases, with 12 bases left between them. The CDR3 protein is CASSLVGGWAEAFF. The CDR3 DNA reads as TGTGCCAGCAGCTTAGTTGGGGGGTGGGCTGAAGCTTTCTTT.

V is TRBV28 and J is TRBJ1-5; possible D gene TRBD1, 5 bases. V was pared by 7 bases and J by 6 bases, with 19 bases between. Germline V lookup: CDR1 MDHEN, CDR2 SYDVKM. The CDR3 runs 15 residues. The CDR3 is CASNPRRGDGQPQHF. In nucleotides, the CDR3 is TGTGCCAGCAACCCCCGGCGGGGGGACGGTCAGCCCCAGCATTTT.

This clone was counted once. This chain connects TRBV9 to TRBJ2-7; 8 bases are shared with TRBD2. CDR1 and CDR2 (germline): SGDLS, YYNGEE. Losses at the gene ends were 3 bases for V and 5 bases for J; bases not matched to a gene: 4. CDR3 length: 13 residues. For the CDR3, the DNA is TGTGCCAGCAGCGCTCTAGCGGGCGACGAGCAGTACTTC. Amino acids: CASSALAGDEQYF.

J is TRBJ2-7 and V is TRBV6-5, with D perhaps TRBD2 (6 bases). V shed 7 bases and J shed 4 bases, with 11 bases lying between them. Germline CDR1 is MNHEY and CDR2 is SVGAGI. The CDR3 length is 12 residues. CDR3 coding DNA: TGTGCCAGCACGGGAGAGGATTACGAGCAGTACTTC. Translation gives CASTGEDYEQYF.

The genes are TRBV27 and TRBJ2-4; 7 bases map to TRBD2. The germline gives CDR1 MNHEY, CDR2 SMNVEV (reference sequence). The ends lost 5 bases at V and 3 bases at J; junction bases unmatched: 7. The CDR3 has 15 residues. DNA of the CDR3: TGTGCCAGCAGTCCGGGCAGGGAGGGCAAAAACATTCAGTACTTC. As protein: CASSPGREGKNIQYF.

This rearrangement joins TRBV30 to TRBJ2-4, with D possibly TRBD2 on 5 matching bases. Germline CDR1 is GTSNPN and CDR2 is SVGIG (reference sequence). V lost 2 bases, J lost 0 bases, and 11 bases lay in between. The CDR3 sequence is 15 residues long. Here the CDR3 reads CAWSFGGLAKNIQYF. The CDR3 nucleotides read TGTGCCTGGAGTTTCGGAGGACTAGCCAAAAACATTCAGTACTTC.